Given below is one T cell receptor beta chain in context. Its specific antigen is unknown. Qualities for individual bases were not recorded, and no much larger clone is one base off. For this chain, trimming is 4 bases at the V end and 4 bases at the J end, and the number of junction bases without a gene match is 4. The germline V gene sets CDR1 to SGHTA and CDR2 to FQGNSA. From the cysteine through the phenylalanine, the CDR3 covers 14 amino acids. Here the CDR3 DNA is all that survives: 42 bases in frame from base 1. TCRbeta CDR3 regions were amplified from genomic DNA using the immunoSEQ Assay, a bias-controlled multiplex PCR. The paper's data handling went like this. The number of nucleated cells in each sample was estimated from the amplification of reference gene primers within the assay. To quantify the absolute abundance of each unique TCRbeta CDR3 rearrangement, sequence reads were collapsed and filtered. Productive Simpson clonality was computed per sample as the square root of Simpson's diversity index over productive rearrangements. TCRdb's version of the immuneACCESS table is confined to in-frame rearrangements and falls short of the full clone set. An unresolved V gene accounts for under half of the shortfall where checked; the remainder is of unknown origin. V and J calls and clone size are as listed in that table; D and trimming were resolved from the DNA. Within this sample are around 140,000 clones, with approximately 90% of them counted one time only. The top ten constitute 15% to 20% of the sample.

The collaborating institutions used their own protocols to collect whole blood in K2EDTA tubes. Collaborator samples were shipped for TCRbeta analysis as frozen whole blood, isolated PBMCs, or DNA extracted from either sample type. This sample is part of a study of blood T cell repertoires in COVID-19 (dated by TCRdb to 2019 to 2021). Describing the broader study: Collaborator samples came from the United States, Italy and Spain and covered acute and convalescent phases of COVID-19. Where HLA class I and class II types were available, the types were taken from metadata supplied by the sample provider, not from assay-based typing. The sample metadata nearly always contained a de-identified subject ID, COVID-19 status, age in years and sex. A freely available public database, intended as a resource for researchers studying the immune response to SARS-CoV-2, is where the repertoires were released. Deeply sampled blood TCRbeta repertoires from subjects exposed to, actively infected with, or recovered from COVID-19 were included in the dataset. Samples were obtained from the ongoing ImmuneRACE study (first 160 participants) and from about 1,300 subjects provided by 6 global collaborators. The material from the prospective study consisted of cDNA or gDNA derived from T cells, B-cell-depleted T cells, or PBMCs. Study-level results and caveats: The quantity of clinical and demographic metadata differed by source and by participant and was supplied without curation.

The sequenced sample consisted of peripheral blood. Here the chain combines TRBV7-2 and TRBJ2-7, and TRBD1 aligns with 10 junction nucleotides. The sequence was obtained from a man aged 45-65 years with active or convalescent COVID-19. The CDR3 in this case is CASSWGQGTYEQYF. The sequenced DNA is TGTGCCAGCAGCTGGGGACAGGGGACTTACGAGCAGTACTTC. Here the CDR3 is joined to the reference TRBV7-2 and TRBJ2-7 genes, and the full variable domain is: GAGVSQSPSNKVTEKGKDVELRCDPISGHTALYWYRQSLGQGLEFLIYFQGNSAPDKSGLPSDRFSAERTGGSVSTLTIQRTQQEDSAVYLCASSWGQGTYEQYFGPGTRLTVT.